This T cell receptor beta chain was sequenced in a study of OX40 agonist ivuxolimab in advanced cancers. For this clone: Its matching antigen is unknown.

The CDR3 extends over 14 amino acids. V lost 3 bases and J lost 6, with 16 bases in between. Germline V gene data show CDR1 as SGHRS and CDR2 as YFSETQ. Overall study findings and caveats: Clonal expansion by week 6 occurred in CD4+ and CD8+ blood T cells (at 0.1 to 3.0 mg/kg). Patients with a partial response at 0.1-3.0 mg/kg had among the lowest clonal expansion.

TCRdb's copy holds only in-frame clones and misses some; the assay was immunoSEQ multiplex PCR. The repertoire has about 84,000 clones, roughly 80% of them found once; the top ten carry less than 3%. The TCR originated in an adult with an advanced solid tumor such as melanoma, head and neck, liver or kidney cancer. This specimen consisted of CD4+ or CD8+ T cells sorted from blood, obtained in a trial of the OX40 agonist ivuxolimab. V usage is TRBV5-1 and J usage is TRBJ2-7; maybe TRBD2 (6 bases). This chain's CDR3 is CASSSGTPDSEQYF. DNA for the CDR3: TGCGCCAGCAGCTCCGGGACTCCGGATAGCGAGCAGTACTTC.